The sequence of this TCR beta chain was determined in a study of CXCR3-negative and CXCR3-positive naive CD8 T cells. TRB cDNA libraries were made by UMI-labeled 5' RACE. TCRdb re-called the 5' RACE reads and gives one entry per CDR3 protein, without DNA. Here the sample table reports roughly 80,000 distinct CDR3 sequences. Study-level points and caveats: Hydrophobicity of TRB CDR3s was greater in CXCR3-positive naive cells than in CXCR3-negative naive cells.

The CDR3 sequence is 13 residues long. Per the germline V gene, CDR1 is MRHNA and CDR2 is SNTAGT. Of note for this clonotype: Its antigen is unidentified.

The sorting of each CD8+ T cell subset was done in triplicate, at under 350,000 cells each. The receptor was derived from a human donor in good health. Some clones in this sample may be carry-over from other donors' samples. This chain uses TRBV6-4 with TRBJ2-1. Sequencing was done on a sample of naive CXCR3+ CD8+ T cells from blood. As to subset: CD45RO-CCR7+CD27+CD95- naive CD8+ T cells expressing CXCR3 (TNR3+). The CDR3 protein is CASSAETNNEQFF.